These 8 T cell receptor beta chains came from one sample sequenced in a study of CD8 T cell repertoires and HIV-1 epitope variants. The repertoire was sequenced with immunoSEQ multiplex PCR; TCRdb's copy has only in-frame clones and lacks some. This sample carries roughly 5,000 clones, around two thirds of them seen once, and the ten largest clones take under 55%. Their antigen targets remain unknown. The sample was cultured CD8+ T cells derived from PBMCs. These receptors were collected from a male donor with HIV.

The V gene is TRBV7-8, the J gene TRBJ1-2; 7 bases align to TRBD1. This CDR3 comprises 14 residues. J gave up 4 bases and V 5 bases, and 7 bases lay outside the gene matches. Germline loops: CDR1 SGHVS, CDR2 FQNEAQ. The CDR3 DNA is TGTGCCAGCAGCGACCGATCAGGGGGCTATGGCTACACCTTC. As protein: CASSDRSGGYGYTF.

The CDR3 spells CASSQEAGMTPNYGYTF. DNA of the CDR3: TGTGCCAGCAGCCAAGAGGCAGGCATGACCCCAAACTATGGCTACACCTTC. The gene calls are TRBV4-2 and TRBJ1-2; D is unclear. V was clipped by 0 bases and J by 2 bases, with 16 bases between them. The germline V gene encodes CDR1 LGHNA and CDR2 YNFKEQ. The CDR3 totals 17 residues.

This chain joins TRBV5-4 and TRBJ2-1, with TRBD2 matching 10 bases. The CDR3 is 15 residues long. The V and J ends lost 2 bases and 5 bases, in that order; junction bases with no gene match: 4. Looked up from germline, CDR1 is SGHNT and CDR2 is YYREEE (reference sequence). CDR3 in amino acids: CASSLLAGLHNEQFF. In DNA form, the CDR3 reads TGTGCCAGCAGCTTACTAGCGGGACTCCACAATGAGCAGTTCTTC.

The V gene is TRBV7-3, the J gene TRBJ2-7; 7 bases match TRBD1. CDR1 is SGHTA, CDR2 FQGTGA, per germline. The junction had 3 bases not matched to a gene; V was cut back by 1 base and J by 0 bases. This CDR3 is 15 amino acids long. CDR3 in DNA: TGTGCCAGCAGCTTAAGTGCAGGGGGCTCCTACGAGCAGTACTTC. Amino acid sequence: CASSLSAGGSYEQYF.

The count of this clone is one. The chain joins TRBV7-8 to TRBJ1-1; no clear D gene. This CDR3 has 13 amino acids. V was clipped by 5 bases and J by 5 bases, with 12 bases between them. Germline V lookup: CDR1 SGHVS, CDR2 FQNEAQ. CDR3 amino acids: CASSRGGRTEAFF. The CDR3 DNA is TGTGCCAGCAGCCGGGGAGGGCGAACTGAAGCTTTCTTT.

In its sample, this clone was seen a few times. The CDR3 is CASSSPHHTEAFF. The CDR3 DNA reads as TGTGCCAGCAGCTCTCCCCATCACACTGAAGCTTTCTTT. The chain links TRBV7-9 to TRBJ1-1; D unclear. The germline CDR1 and CDR2 sequences are SEHNR and FQNEAQ (reference sequence). V was clipped by 4 bases and J by 3 bases, with 9 bases between them. This CDR3 is built from 13 residues.

The chain recombines TRBV5-4 with TRBJ2-1; TRBD2 agrees at 7 bases. With 2 bases clipped from V and 0 bases from J, the junction kept 11 bases outside the gene matches. The CDR3 has 18 residues. Germline CDR1 SGHNT, CDR2 YYREEE (reference sequence). The CDR3 DNA follows: TGTGCCAGCAGCTTAACTAGCGTCTTTAAGAGCTCCTACAATGAGCAGTTCTTC. This codes for CASSLTSVFKSSYNEQFF.

V usage is TRBV5-4 and J usage is TRBJ2-2; D might be TRBD2 (5 bases). CDR3 length: 14 amino acids. Germline CDR1 and CDR2: SGHNT and YYREEE (reference sequence). Trimming shortened V by 0 bases and J by 6 bases, and 9 bases separated the two germline ends. The DNA of the CDR3 is TGTGCCAGCAGCTTGGATCGAGGGTCCGGGGAGCTGTTTTTT. Residues: CASSLDRGSGELFF.